The present entry profiles one TCR beta chain with its context. Germline V gene lookup returns CDR1 MNHEY and CDR2 SVGAGI. Trimming took 0 bases from V and 11 from J; bases not matched to a gene: 12. This CDR3 region has 15 residues. This entry belongs to a study of cytomegalovirus exposure and HLA in healthy donors. Overall study context: Unique TCR beta sequences numbering approximately 120 million came from 150 million to 200 million T cells in an earlier analysis.

Researchers ran the PCR with 60 Vbeta and 13 Jbeta primers. Clones were sequenced by immunoSEQ multiplex PCR, and TCRdb holds only the in-frame ones, with some missing. Of 100,000 to 150,000 clones listed, 70% to 85% are singletons. The chain joins TRBV6-5 to TRBJ1-1; 7 positions agree with TRBD1. This TCR derives from a woman in her sixties in good health and CMV-seropositive. The source material was PBMCs. This chain's CDR3 is CASSYSGTVQPGAFF. The CDR3 DNA reads as TGTGCCAGCAGTTACTCCGGGACAGTCCAGCCTGGGGCTTTCTTT.